This TCR beta chain emerged from a study of blood T cell repertoires in COVID-19. Study details: From the United States, Italy and Spain came samples of acute and convalescent COVID-19.

As originally analysed: Estimation of nucleated cell counts was performed using reference gene primer amplification. Clones were read by immunoSEQ multiplex PCR, and TCRdb kept only the in-frame ones, dropping some. The V and J calls and clone size were taken over from that table, and D and trimming were inferred from the DNA. The sample has 430,000 or so clones, roughly 90% seen once; the top ten hold 0.75% to 0.85%. Enrolled during active infection, Seattle patients were then followed longitudinally. CDR3 length: 20 amino acids. Trimming cost V 3 bases and J 3 bases; bases outside gene matches: 20. Germline CDR1 SSHAT, CDR2 FNYEAQ (reference sequence).

The sequenced sample consisted of peripheral blood. This clonotype was sampled from a man younger than 35 with COVID-19, enrolled during active disease. This chain connects TRBV7-7 to TRBJ1-5; 7 bases fit TRBD1. CDR3 protein: CASSFGKPTGAQDDNQPQHF. CDR3 nucleotides: TGTGCCAGCAGCTTCGGAAAACCTACAGGGGCCCAGGATGACAATCAGCCCCAGCATTTT.